This entry is about one T cell receptor (beta chain). Its target is not known. The data were taken from a study of T cell responses to AZD1222 COVID-19 vaccine. Using immunoSEQ multiplex PCR, the repertoire was profiled, and TCRdb retains in-frame clones only, with some absent. The sample gives about 66,000 clones, roughly 87% of which show up once; 17% is in the top ten. CDR3 length equals 14 residues. The germline CDR1 and CDR2 sequences are MNHEY and SVGAGI. J gave up 2 bases and V 6 bases, and 7 bases lay outside the gene matches. Study results and caveats: When two AZD1222 doses had been given, Spike-specific TCR breadth and depth rose.

This specimen consisted of peripheral blood, obtained on day 0 of AZD1222 vaccination. This rearrangement joins TRBV6-5 to TRBJ2-7, with 7 bases aligning to TRBD1. This receptor was obtained from an adult in good health. CDR3 nucleotide sequence: TGTGCCAGCAGACCTCCGGGACAGACCTACGAGCAGTACTTC. This encodes CASRPPGQTYEQYF.